The rows below give T cell receptor beta chains drawn from one sample of a study of blood T cell repertoires in COVID-19. Here immunoSEQ multiplex PCR was the method, and the copy in TCRdb shows in-frame clones only, minus some. The data show about 250,000 clones, 88% seen once. The sample taken for sequencing was PBMCs or T cells enriched from blood (not recorded which). Receptors originate from a woman aged 50 to 65 who had recovered from COVID-19. The CDR3 runs from the conserved cysteine through the conserved F or W.

>TRBV28|13
CASNIANSYEQYF
>TRBV27|16
CASSFVWDRGFETQYF
>TRBV7-2|16
CASSLVDRGQGYGYTF
>TRBV5-5|17
CASSPTGVPGQNSPLHF
>TRBV11-2|15
CASRSPGLANEKLFF
>TRBV24-1|15
CATSDRQNSYNEQFF
>TRBV6-5|13
CAAKQEMNTEAFF
>TRBV29-1|12
CSVGQDTGELFF
>TRBV28|15
CASSLHYAAGNEQFF
>TRBV19|14
CASTNTGDNQPQHF
>TRBV6-5|15
CASRQTGLDTGELFF
>TRBV5-1|16
CASSVNQGNGRYEQYF
>TRBV10-3|14
CAISQGQLSYEQYF
>TRBV5-1|13
CASSPDRGTEAFF
>TRBV18|12
CASSPRYNEQYF
>TRBV7-2|16
CASSLSPGLVIMEQYF
>TRBV9|14
CASRGGQGARGYTF
>TRBV5-1|14
CASATSDSLLGYTF
>TRBV29-1|15
CSVGTGGLNTGELFF
>TRBV12-5|17
CASGLLIPGQGSVEQYF
>TRBV18|15
CASSPGQPNHYGYTF
>TRBV6-2/TRBV6-3|15
CASSSPLAVAYEQYF
>TRBV7-2|10
CASSRHTQYF
>TRBV7-2|12
CASSYSHSPLHF
>TRBV9|14
CASSVTGFATEAFF
>TRBV19|14
CASSTQTLNTEAFF
>TRBV19|14
CASSMQNSNTEAFF
>TRBV9|14
CASSPQASDGEQYF
>TRBV11-2|13
CASGGSFSYEQYF
>TRBV30|14
CAWSESLNINEQYF
>TRBV28|12
CASSGWAYEQYF
>TRBV3-1/TRBV3-2|14
CASSQVSGSLEQYF
>TRBV7-9|14
CASSLGADNSPLHF
>TRBV11-2|14
CASSRDRGTEPQHF
>TRBV6-4|15
CASPRDSHLNTEAFF
>TRBV19|14
CASSTGTSYNEQFF
>TRBV6-2/TRBV6-3|14
CASSPGTANYGYTF
>TRBV28|15
CASSSPRGVGQPQHF
>TRBV29-1|14
CSAVAGGKGTEAFF
>TRBV12-3/TRBV12-4|13
CASRRTGNTEAFF
>TRBV28|15
CASHSSGGSYNEQFF
>TRBV27|14
CASSAGLAVNKQYF
>TRBV21-1|14
CARVIVVISYEQYF
>TRBV7-3|13
CASSLMRDSPLHF
>TRBV2|15
CATKEGRAGSYGYTF
>TRBV7-2|15
CASSLTDPYNSPLHF
>TRBV7-2|14
CASSLEGGDYGYTF
>TRBV27|15
CASSFSGGPYNEQFF
>TRBV5-1|15
CASSLGLADDNEQFF
>TRBV19|14
CASGVGGSGTEAFF
>TRBV11-3|14
CASSSRSFYNEQFF
>TRBV7-2|14
CASSLMEVNQPQHF
>TRBV7-9|15
CASSFQGREDQPQHF
>TRBV27|17
CASSLWLEAGRGGEQFF
>TRBV11-1|14
CASSPGTLGNEQFF
>TRBV7-2|15
CASSLQPGNNEKLFF
>TRBV18|15
CASSPQTGSSYEQYF
>TRBV7-2|14
CASSLQLPSDEQFF
>TRBV14|13
CASSHGLVETQYF
>TRBV19|16
CASSMGQGLINQPQHF